The 7 T cell receptor beta chains given below trace back to one sample, sequenced in a study of OX40 agonist ivuxolimab in advanced cancers. TCRdb keeps only in-frame clones here, not all; method: immunoSEQ multiplex PCR. The sample has about 86,000 clones, 87% seen once; the top ten hold about 1.3%. This material consisted of CD4+ or CD8+ T cells sorted from blood, taken in a trial of the OX40 agonist ivuxolimab. The receptor set was obtained from an adult with an advanced solid tumor such as melanoma, head and neck, liver or kidney cancer.

This clone was recorded once. V usage is TRBV6-1 and J usage is TRBJ2-1, with 8 bases that match TRBD2. Germline CDR1 MNHNS, CDR2 SASEGT. The trim removed 2 bases at V and 0 bases at J, leaving 3 bases unmatched. The CDR3 contains 16 residues. The CDR3 DNA reads TGTGCCAGCAGTGAACCGGGACTAGGCTCCTACAATGAGCAGTTCTTC. It codes for CASSEPGLGSYNEQFF.

The V and J genes are TRBV19 and TRBJ2-6; 7 bases are a match to TRBD1. V lost 4 bases to trimming and J lost 12 bases; unmatched junction nucleotides: 12. From germline, CDR1 is LNHDA and CDR2 SQIVND (reference sequence). The CDR3 loop spans 15 amino acids. The CDR3 spells CASSNTGAPHSVLTF. CDR3 sequence (DNA): TGTGCCAGTAGTAACACAGGGGCCCCTCATAGCGTCCTGACTTTC.

The chain recombines TRBV4-3 with TRBJ1-1; no clear D gene. V was clipped by 0 bases and J by 1 base, with 12 bases between them. Per germline, CDR1 LGHNA and CDR2 YSLEER. This CDR3 is built from 16 residues. DNA for the CDR3: TGCGCCAGCAGCCAAGATCAGTCAACAGCGAACACTGAAGCTTTCTTT. Translation: CASSQDQSTANTEAFF.

The chain uses TRBV7-9 and TRBJ2-5, with 12 bases identical to TRBD2. The CDR3 is 17 residues long. CDR1 SEHNR and CDR2 FQNEAQ come from the germline V gene (reference sequence). The trim removed 1 base at V and 3 bases at J, leaving 6 bases unmatched. Here the CDR3 reads CASSLVASGGAEETQYF. In DNA, the CDR3 is TGTGCCAGCAGCTTAGTGGCTAGCGGGGGGGCGGAAGAGACCCAGTACTTC.

This rearrangement joins TRBV30 to TRBJ2-5; 16 bases match TRBD2. V was pared by 2 bases and J by 4 bases, with 4 bases of the junction left unmatched. The CDR3 is made up of 16 amino acids. The germline V gene encodes CDR1 GTSNPN and CDR2 SVGIG (reference sequence). In nucleotides, the CDR3 is TGTGCCTGGAGTAGGGGACTAGCGGGAGGGCGAGAGACCCAGTACTTC. Residues: CAWSRGLAGGRETQYF.

The V gene is TRBV11-2, the J gene TRBJ2-5, with D tentatively TRBD1 (7 bases). Germline V gives CDR1 SGHAT, CDR2 FQNNGV. CDR3 size: 12 residues. Trimming took off 10 bases at V and 1 base at J, with 10 bases between the two ends. CDR3 protein: CATGGPQETQYF. Here the CDR3 DNA reads TGTGCCACAGGGGGGCCCCAAGAGACCCAGTACTTC.

The chain employs TRBV7-3 and TRBJ2-3, with TRBD2 identical over 9 bases. From germline, CDR1 is SGHTA and CDR2 FQGTGA. V lost 5 bases and J lost 3; bases outside the gene matches: 3. CDR3 length: 14 residues. The CDR3 DNA reads TGTGCCAGCAGCATGACTAGCGGAACAGATACGCAGTATTTT. It translates to CASSMTSGTDTQYF.